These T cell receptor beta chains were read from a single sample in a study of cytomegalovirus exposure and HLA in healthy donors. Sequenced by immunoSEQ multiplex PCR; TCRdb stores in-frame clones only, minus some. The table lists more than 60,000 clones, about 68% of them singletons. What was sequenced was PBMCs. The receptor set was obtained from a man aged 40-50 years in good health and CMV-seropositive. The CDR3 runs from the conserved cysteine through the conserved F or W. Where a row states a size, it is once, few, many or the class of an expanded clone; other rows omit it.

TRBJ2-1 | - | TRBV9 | CASSVATASGRYNEQFF
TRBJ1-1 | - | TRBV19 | CASSGGSLFF
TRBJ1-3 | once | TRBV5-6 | CATQLRLRSGNTIYF
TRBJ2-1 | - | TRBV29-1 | CSVDKGGGEQFF
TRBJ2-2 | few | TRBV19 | CASSSPRVGDTGELFF
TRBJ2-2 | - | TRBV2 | CASSAGDTGELFF
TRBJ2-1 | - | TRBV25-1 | CASSVLTSGPPNEQFF
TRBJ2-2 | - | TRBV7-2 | CASSPTGAGELFF
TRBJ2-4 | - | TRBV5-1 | CASSRTQGAENIQYF
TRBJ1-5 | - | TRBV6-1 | CASSEGGGNQPQHF
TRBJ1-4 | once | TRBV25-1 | CASSDLGRENEKLFF
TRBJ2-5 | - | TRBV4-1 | CASSQDRAGVSVEETQYF
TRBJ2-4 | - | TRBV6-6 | CASSSSTSGRNIQYF
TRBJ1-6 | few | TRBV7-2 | CASSWGQGKSPLHF
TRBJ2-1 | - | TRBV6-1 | CASSGTSGGYDEQFF
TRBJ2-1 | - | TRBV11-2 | CASSLSGSVNEQFF
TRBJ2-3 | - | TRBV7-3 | CASSLYLRTGSTDTQYF
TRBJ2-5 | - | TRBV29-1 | CSAIRSGETQYF
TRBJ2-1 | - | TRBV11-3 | CASSFGFSYNEQFF
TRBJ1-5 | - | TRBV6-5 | CASSLQGASNQPQHF
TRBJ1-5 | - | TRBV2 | CASSESGYQPQHF
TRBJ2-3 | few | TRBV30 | CAWSGGGGREDTQYF
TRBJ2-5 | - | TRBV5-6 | CASSQGWRGQRGETQYF
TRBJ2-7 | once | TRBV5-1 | CASSFSSVRGNEQYF